This section outlines one T cell receptor (beta chain) sequence together with its context. This table comes from immunoSEQ multiplex PCR, and its TCRdb copy is limited to in-frame clones, with some not included. The data hold 60,000 to 90,000 clones, with roughly 81% observed a single time. The data belong to a study of blood T cell repertoires in COVID-19. Background on the study: The United States, Italy and Spain provided the acute and convalescent COVID-19 samples. T cells, B-cell-depleted T cells, or PBMCs supplied cDNA or gDNA.

The germline V gene has CDR1 SEHNR and CDR2 FQNEAQ (reference sequence). This CDR3 is 19 amino acids long. V shed 5 bases, J shed 7 bases, and the junction held 18 bases outside the gene matches. This sequence was found in a man aged 55 to 70 with COVID-19, enrolled during active disease. The chain has TRBV7-9 and TRBJ2-1, with 12 bases matching TRBD2. The specimen sequenced was peripheral blood. CDR3 sequence: CASSPDVSSGRGVKNEQFF. As DNA, the CDR3 is TGTGCCAGCAGCCCCGATGTGTCTAGCGGGAGGGGGGTGAAGAATGAGCAGTTCTTC.